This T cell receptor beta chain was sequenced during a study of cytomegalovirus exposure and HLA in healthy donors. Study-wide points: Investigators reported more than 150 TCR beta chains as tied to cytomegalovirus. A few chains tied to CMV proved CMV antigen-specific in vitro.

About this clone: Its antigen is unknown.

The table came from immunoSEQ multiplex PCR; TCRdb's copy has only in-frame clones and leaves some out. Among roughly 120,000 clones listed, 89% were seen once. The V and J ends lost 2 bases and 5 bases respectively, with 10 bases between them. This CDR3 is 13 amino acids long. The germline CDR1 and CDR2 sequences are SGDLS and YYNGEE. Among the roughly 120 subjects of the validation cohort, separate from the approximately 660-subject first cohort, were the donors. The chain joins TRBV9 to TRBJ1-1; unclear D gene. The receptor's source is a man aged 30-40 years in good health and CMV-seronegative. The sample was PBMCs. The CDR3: CASSVGIATEAFF. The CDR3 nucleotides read TGTGCCAGCAGCGTTGGCATTGCAACTGAAGCTTTCTTT.